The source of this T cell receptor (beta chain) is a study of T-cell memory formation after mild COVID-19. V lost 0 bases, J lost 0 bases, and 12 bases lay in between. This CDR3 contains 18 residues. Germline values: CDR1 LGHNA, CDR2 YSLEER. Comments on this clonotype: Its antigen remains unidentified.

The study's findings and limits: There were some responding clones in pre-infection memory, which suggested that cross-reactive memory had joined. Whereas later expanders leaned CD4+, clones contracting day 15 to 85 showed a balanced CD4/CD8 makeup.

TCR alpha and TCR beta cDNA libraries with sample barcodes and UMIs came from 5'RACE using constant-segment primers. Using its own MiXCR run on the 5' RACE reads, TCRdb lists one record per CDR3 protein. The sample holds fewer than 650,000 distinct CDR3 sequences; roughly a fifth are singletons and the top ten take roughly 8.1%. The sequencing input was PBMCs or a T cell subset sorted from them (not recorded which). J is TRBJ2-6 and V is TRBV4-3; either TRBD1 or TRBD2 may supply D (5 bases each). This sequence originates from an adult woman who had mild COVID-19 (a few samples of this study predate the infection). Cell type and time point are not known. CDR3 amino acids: CASSQDWDPSSGANVLTF. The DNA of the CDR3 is TGCGCCAGCAGCCAAGATTGGGACCCAAGCTCTGGGGCCAACGTCCTGACTTTC.